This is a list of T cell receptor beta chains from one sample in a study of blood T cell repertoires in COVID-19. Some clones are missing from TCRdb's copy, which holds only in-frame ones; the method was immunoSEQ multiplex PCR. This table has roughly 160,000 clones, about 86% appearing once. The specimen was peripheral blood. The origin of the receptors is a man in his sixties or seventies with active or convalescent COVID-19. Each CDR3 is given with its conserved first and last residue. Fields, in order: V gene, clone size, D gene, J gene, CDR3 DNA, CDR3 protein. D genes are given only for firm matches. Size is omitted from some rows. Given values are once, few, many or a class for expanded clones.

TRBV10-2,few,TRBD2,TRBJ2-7,TGCGCCTCTAGCGGGAGCTCCTACGAGCAGTACTTC,CASSGSSYEQYF
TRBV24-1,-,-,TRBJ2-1,TGTGCCACCAGTGAACCTAATTATGGTGAGCAGTTCTTC,CATSEPNYGEQFF
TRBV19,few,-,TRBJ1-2,TGTGCCAGTAGTATACCGAGCAGAGGAGGTAACTATGGCTACACCTTC,CASSIPSRGGNYGYTF
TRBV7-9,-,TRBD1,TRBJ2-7,TGTGCCAGCAGCCCTCGACAGGGATACGAGCAGTACTTC,CASSPRQGYEQYF
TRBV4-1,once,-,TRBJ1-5,TGCGCCAGCAGACAAAGCGCGGGGTTGGGCCAGCCCCAGCATTTT,CASRQSAGLGQPQHF
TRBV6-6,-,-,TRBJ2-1,TGTGCCAGCAGTTACCGGGGGTCTAATGAGCAGTTCTTC,CASSYRGSNEQFF
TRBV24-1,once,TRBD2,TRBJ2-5,TGTGCCACCAGTGACACCAGCGGGGCGGGGGAGACCCAGTACTTC,CATSDTSGAGETQYF
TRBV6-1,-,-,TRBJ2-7,TGTGCCAGCAGTGAAATCACTAGTCTCGCCTACGAGCAGTACTTC,CASSEITSLAYEQYF
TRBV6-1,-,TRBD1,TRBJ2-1,TGTGCCAGCAGTGAATTCCAGGGGGCTGGGCAGTTCTTC,CASSEFQGAGQFF
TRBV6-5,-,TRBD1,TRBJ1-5,TGTGCCAGCAGTCTTAGACAGGGACAACAGCCCCAGCATTTT,CASSLRQGQQPQHF
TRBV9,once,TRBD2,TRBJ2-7,TGTGCCAGCAGCGGCGGACTAGCGGACCGCTACGAGCAGTACTTC,CASSGGLADRYEQYF
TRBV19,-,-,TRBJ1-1,TGTGCCAGTAGTTTCGACAGAGTTCGGTTATCTGAAGCTTTCTTT,CASSFDRVRLSEAFF